The clone carrying this T cell receptor (beta chain) was found many times. The V gene lost 3 bases and the J gene lost 7 bases, with 18 bases spanning the gap. This CDR3 is 16 amino acids long. Germline CDR1 is KGHDR and CDR2 is SFDVKD. The sample is drawn from a study of blood T cell repertoires in COVID-19. The protocol was immunoSEQ multiplex PCR, while the TCRdb copy is restricted to in-frame clones and leaves out a portion. The sample yields 99,000 or so clones, roughly 82% seen once. The chain combines TRBV24-1 with TRBJ2-1, with D perhaps TRBD2 (6 bases). Sequenced input: peripheral blood. The TCR was taken from a man aged 60 to 69 with acute or convalescent COVID-19. CDR3 DNA sequence: TGTGCCACCAGTGATCCCGGGACTCCGTCGGGTAATGAGCAGTTCTTC. It specifies CATSDPGTPSGNEQFF.